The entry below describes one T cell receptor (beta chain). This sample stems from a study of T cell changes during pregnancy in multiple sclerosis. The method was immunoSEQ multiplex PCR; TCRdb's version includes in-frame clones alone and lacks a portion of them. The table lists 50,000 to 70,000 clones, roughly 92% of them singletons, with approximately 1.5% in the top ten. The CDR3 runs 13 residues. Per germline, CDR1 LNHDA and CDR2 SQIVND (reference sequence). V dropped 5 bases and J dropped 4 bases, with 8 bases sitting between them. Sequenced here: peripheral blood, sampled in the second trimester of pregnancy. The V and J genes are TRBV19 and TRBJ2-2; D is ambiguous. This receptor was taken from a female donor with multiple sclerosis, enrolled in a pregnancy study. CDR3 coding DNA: TGTGCCAGTAGTCCATGGAGCACCGGGGAGCTGTTTTTT. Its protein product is CASSPWSTGELFF. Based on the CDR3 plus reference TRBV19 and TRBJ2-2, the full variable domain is DGGITQSPKYLFRKEGQNVTLSCEQNLNHDAMYWYRQDPGQGLRLIYYSQIVNDFQKGDIAEGYSVSREKKESFPLTVTSAQKNPTAFYLCASSPWSTGELFFGEGSRLTVL.